The T cell receptor (beta chain) under discussion was sequenced for a study of beta chain features in type 1 diabetes (dated by TCRdb to 2016 to 2019). About the full investigation: Patients and healthy donors did not differ in mean age, gender distribution, total cell number or subset yield. Across all samples, fewer than 110,000,000 sorted cells were examined, and cell number per subset correlated strongly with RNA yield. The study compared TCRB repertoires of sorted circulating CD4+ T cell subsets between recently diagnosed type 1 diabetes patients and matched healthy donors. Regulatory and stem cell-like memory subsets were isolated from only 8 patients and about eight healthy donors, whereas naive and central memory subsets came from all 28 donors.

Study-wide conclusions, independent of this receptor: Because cDNA was sequenced instead of genomic DNA, highly expressing activated cells could be over-represented, though the groups showed no difference in activation or CD3 levels. A moderate but significant shortening of TCRB CDR3 length was observed in type 1 diabetes patients in all four CD4+ subsets. Because the HLA sub-analyses included only small numbers of individuals, any influence of HLA type on TCRB rearrangement was left unresolved. At VDJ recombination sites, patients with type 1 diabetes made fewer insertions and deleted more nucleotides, a pattern implying thymic rearrangement abnormalities. Naive, central memory and regulatory TCRB repertoires appeared to be more similar among patients than among healthy donors. PCR may preferentially amplify shorter templates, but because patient and control samples were amplified and corrected together, any resulting skew would affect both groups equally.

The High Capacity cDNA Reverse Transcription Kit was used to reverse transcribe all of the isolated RNA, meaning that expressed TCRB transcripts were what got sequenced. Deep immunoSEQ sequencing was applied to naive, central memory and regulatory T cell samples, giving an average of approximately 3.8 million total reads per sample. Sorted cells were lysed in RLT buffer, and RNA was extracted using DNase-treated RNeasy Micro or Mini kits according to cell number. To prevent cross-contamination, each cell subset was processed individually, whereas patient and healthy donor samples were processed jointly. The immunoSEQ multiplex PCR was used to amplify TCRB sequences from cDNA, yielding 87-bp fragments that span the CDR3 region. The amplicons were sequenced using the Illumina HiSeq platform. Processing in the source paper ran as follows. Synthetic template baselines were used to correct PCR bias computationally, reads within Hamming distance 2 were collapsed together, and singletons that could not be merged were discarded. Reads were aligned against IMGT to assign V, D and J genes, CDR3 length and insertions or deletions at six rearrangement sites. Within each subset, clonotype counts were normalized to sorted cell number, after which true diversity and Gini coefficients were computed with the tcR R package. Repertoire sharing was quantified using the overlap coefficient calculated on TCRB nucleotide sequences. TCRdb retrieved this table from immuneACCESS and kept in-frame rearrangements only. Not all clones are present; in checked studies, unresolved V genes account for under half, and no reason is known for the remainder. That table supplies the V and J calls and clone size; D and trimming were determined from the DNA. The sample profile shows roughly 300,000 clones; less than 9.5% of them were found once. 0.44% of the sample is taken by the ten largest.

Of note for this clone: The specificity of this receptor is unknown. Base qualities are not recorded, but no much larger clone differs from it by a single base.

From V the trimming removes 0 bases and from J it removes 4 bases, while the gene matches leave 1 base of the junction unaccounted for. Taken from the germline V gene, the CDR1 and CDR2 loops are SGHNT and YENEEA. Its CDR3 holds 16 amino acids, cysteine through phenylalanine. Just the 48-base CDR3 DNA is kept, in frame starting at base 1. From each donor, a single peripheral blood sample of 95 to 150 mL on average was drawn into heparinised tubes. A BD FACSAria II was used to sort naive, central memory, regulatory and stem cell-like memory CD4+ T cells with a panel that included CD45RO, CCR7, CD25, CD127, CD95 and CD27. All sorted populations exceeded 98% purity. PBMCs were isolated immediately by Lymphoprep density gradient centrifugation and stained directly without culture. To minimize batch effects, samples were stained and sorted in pairs, one healthy donor with one patient per experiment.

The chain was built from TRBV11-3 and TRBJ2-1, and 12 bases in between align with TRBD2. The receptor's source is a woman younger than 30 in good health. Sequenced material: central memory CD4+ T cells from blood. The CDR3 sequence is CASSLDGTSGYNEQFF. The nucleotide sequence reads TGTGCCAGCAGCTTAGATGGGACTAGCGGGTACAATGAGCAGTTCTTC.